The 19 T cell receptor beta chains below all came from one sample that was sequenced in a study of cytomegalovirus exposure and HLA in healthy donors. It was with 60 Vbeta and 13 Jbeta primers that the PCR ran. Assay: immunoSEQ multiplex PCR; the TCRdb copy retains only in-frame clones and omits some. The sample has approximately 35,000 clones; more than 65% are singletons. What was sequenced was PBMCs. These receptor sequences come from a woman aged 18-29 years in good health and CMV-seronegative.

The chain employs TRBV28 and TRBJ1-2, with 10 bases matching TRBD1. This CDR3 has 16 residues. V shed 6 bases, J shed 2 bases, and the junction held 9 bases outside the gene matches. The germline V gene encodes CDR1 MDHEN and CDR2 SYDVKM. This CDR3 is CASRAPGQGFNYGYTF. CDR3 DNA: TGTGCCAGCAGAGCACCGGGACAGGGGTTCAACTATGGCTACACCTTC.

Comments on this clone: The junction does not match germline at one end; this may be a read error. At the DNA level, this CDR3 is encoded by other sequences in the same sample as well. V usage is TRBV7-8 and J usage is TRBJ1-1; D unresolved. Per the germline V gene, CDR1 is SGHVS and CDR2 is FQNEAQ. The CDR3 has 14 amino acids. The CDR3 loop reads CASSSLGGDEEAFF. In nucleotides, the CDR3 is TGTGCTAGCAGCTCCCTGGGAGGCGATGAAGAAGCTTTCTTT. The full variable domain, rest sourced from reference TRBV7-8 and TRBJ1-1, is GAGVSQSPRYKVAKRGQDVALRCDPISGHVSLFWYQQALGQGPEFLTYFQNEAQLDKSGLPSDRFFAERPEGSVSTLKIQRTQQEDSAVYLCASSSLGGDEEAFFGQGTRLTVV.

The V call is TRBV5-1, the J call TRBJ2-4; D gene ambiguous. Germline V lookup: CDR1 SGHRS, CDR2 YFSETQ. The CDR3 length is 14 residues. With 2 bases removed from V and 2 bases from J, the gap between germline ends came to 8 bases. The CDR3 nucleotides read TGCGCCAGCAGCTTAAGCTTGCCCAAAAACATTCAGTACTTC. Amino acids: CASSLSLPKNIQYF.

This chain links TRBV11-2 with TRBJ1-4, with 7 bases aligning to TRBD1. V lost 1 base to trimming and J lost 4 bases; unmatched junction nucleotides: 3. The CDR3 spans 15 residues. From germline, CDR1 is SGHAT and CDR2 FQNNGV. The CDR3 loop is CASSLGTGVNEKLFF. The CDR3 DNA reads as TGTGCCAGCAGCTTAGGGACAGGAGTTAATGAAAAACTGTTTTTT. Together with reference TRBV11-2 and TRBJ1-4, the CDR3 gives the full variable domain: EAGVAQSPRYKIIEKRQSVAFWCNPISGHATLYWYQQILGQGPKLLIQFQNNGVVDDSQLPKDRFSAERLKGVDSTLKIQPAKLEDSAVYLCASSLGTGVNEKLFFGSGTQLSVL.

This sequence joins TRBV18 and TRBJ1-5; possible D gene TRBD1, 5 bases. The V gene's germline CDR1 is KGHSH and CDR2 LQKENI. The CDR3 sequence is 16 residues long. V lost 6 bases and J lost 3, with 18 bases in between. In DNA form, the CDR3 reads TGTGCCAGCTCCCTACTACGGGAGGGGAACAATCAGCCCCAGCATTTT. This codes for CASSLLREGNNQPQHF. Based on the CDR3 plus reference TRBV18 and TRBJ1-5, the full variable domain is NAGVMQNPRHLVRRRGQEARLRCSPMKGHSHVYWYRQLPEEGLKFMVYLQKENIIDESGMPKERFSAEFPKEGPSILRIQQVVRGDSAAYFCASSLLREGNNQPQHFGDGTRLSIL.

This clone has just a few counts. The rearrangement joins TRBV4-3 to TRBJ2-2; D not resolved. CDR3 size: 12 residues. The V gene's germline CDR1 is LGHNA and CDR2 YSLEER. Trimming took off 4 bases at V and 7 bases at J, with 7 bases between the two ends. The CDR3 bases are TGCGCCAGCAGCCCCCTAAGCGGGGAGCTGTTTTTT. Its translation: CASSPLSGELFF.

The V gene is TRBV5-6, the J gene TRBJ2-3, with D possibly matching TRBD2 (7 bases). This CDR3 has 15 amino acids. Trimming left V 4 bases short and J 2 bases short, with 14 bases between. Germline V gene sequence: CDR1 SGHDT, CDR2 YYEEEE. CDR3 residues: CASSQGGAYTDTQYF. CDR3 in DNA: TGTGCCAGCAGCCAAGGGGGGGCCTACACAGATACGCAGTATTTT. The full variable domain, in which reference TRBV5-6 and TRBJ2-3 provide the parts outside the CDR3, is DAGVTQSPTHLIKTRGQQVTLRCSPKSGHDTVSWYQQALGQGPQFIFQYYEEEERQRGNFPDRFSGHQFPNYSSELNVNALLLGDSALYLCASSQGGAYTDTQYFGPGTRLTVL.

The V call is TRBV6-5, the J call TRBJ2-7; 8 bases are shared with TRBD1. The trim removed 5 bases at V and 6 bases at J, leaving 9 bases unmatched. Germline-derived CDR1 and CDR2 are MNHEY and SVGAGI. There are 14 residues in the CDR3. The CDR3 nucleotides are TGTGCCAGCAGTCCGATACCACAGGGGGTCGAGCAGTACTTC. Its protein is CASSPIPQGVEQYF.

The chain recombines TRBV7-8 with TRBJ2-1; 8 positions agree with TRBD2. CDR3 length: 13 residues. Germline values: CDR1 SGHVS, CDR2 FQNEAQ. Trimming at V came to 5 bases and at J to 10 bases, leaving 7 bases not matched to a gene. The CDR3 DNA follows: TGTGCCAGCAGCACAAGCGGGAGCGGCGAGCAGTTCTTC. Translation gives CASSTSGSGEQFF.

The count of this clone is one. The chain joins TRBV4-1 to TRBJ2-3; D remains unclear. CDR1 MGHRA and CDR2 YSYEKL come from the germline V gene. Between the trimmed V and J ends, which lost 9 bases and 1 base, there was a span of 11 bases. The CDR3 runs 13 residues. The CDR3 nucleotides read TGCGCCAGTAGTCGGGTCCGCACAGATACGCAGTATTTT. This encodes CASSRVRTDTQYF.

This rearrangement joins TRBV19 to TRBJ2-1; D gene unclear. From germline, CDR1 is LNHDA and CDR2 SQIVND (reference sequence). The CDR3 is 13 residues long. Between the trimmed V and J ends, which lost 9 bases and 9 bases, there was a span of 18 bases. CDR3 residues: CARSRLVVCEQFF. Written as DNA, the CDR3 is TGTGCCAGGTCTAGATTAGTAGTATGTGAGCAGTTCTTC.

By sample fraction, this clone is medium-sized. V usage is TRBV6-1 and J usage is TRBJ2-1; TRBD2 agrees at 10 bases. The CDR3 loop spans 15 amino acids. From germline, CDR1 is MNHNS and CDR2 SASEGT. The V segment lost 1 base and the J segment 8 bases; nucleotides outside the gene matches: 5. CDR3 nucleotide sequence: TGTGCCAGCAGTGAAGTTAGCGGGGGGCGGGATGAGCAGTTCTTC. Encoded protein: CASSEVSGGRDEQFF.

This chain links TRBV28 with TRBJ2-2; TRBD1 matches at 9 bases. Looked up from germline, CDR1 is MDHEN and CDR2 is SYDVKM. V lost 5 bases to trimming and J lost 1 base; unmatched junction nucleotides: 5. CDR3 size: 16 residues. The CDR3 sequence is CASSTPGQGNTGELFF. In nucleotides, the CDR3 is TGTGCCAGCAGTACCCCGGGACAGGGGAACACCGGGGAGCTGTTTTTT.

The gene calls are TRBV19 and TRBJ2-7; a possible D gene is TRBD1 (6 bases). Trimming pared 5 bases from V and 3 bases from J, leaving 17 bases between. The CDR3 totals 15 residues. The germline CDR1 and CDR2 sequences are LNHDA and SQIVND (reference sequence). Here the CDR3 reads CASSRQTGPLYEQYF. Written as DNA, the CDR3 is TGTGCCAGTAGTCGGCAGACAGGACCCCTCTACGAGCAGTACTTC.

The J gene is TRBJ1-2, the V gene TRBV11-2; a possible D gene is TRBD1 (5 bases). The V end lost 3 bases, the J end lost 1 base, and 12 bases lay between the germline ends. The CDR3 covers 15 residues. CDR1 and CDR2 (germline): SGHAT, FQNNGV. CDR3 bases: TGTGCCAGCAGCTTTGATTTACAGGTTAACTATGGCTACACCTTC. Amino acids: CASSFDLQVNYGYTF.

Notes on this clone: The junction does not match germline at one end; this may be a read error. The chain couples TRBV25-1 to TRBJ1-2; maybe TRBD1 (6 bases). Germline CDR1 MGHDK, CDR2 SYGVNS. CDR3 length: 16 residues. The CDR3 coding sequence is TGTGCCAGCAGTGCCGGGACACAATATTTTAACTATGGCTACCCCTTC. This codes for CASSAGTQYFNYGYPF.

A word on this clone: At one boundary the junction diverges from the germline segment, which might be a read error. The rearrangement joins TRBV19 to TRBJ2-3; TRBD2 matches at 13 bases. CDR3 length equals 16 residues. The germline CDR1 and CDR2 sequences are LNHDA and SQIVND (reference sequence). In DNA form, the CDR3 reads TGTACCAGTGCATCACTAGCGGGGGGGCCTGGAGATACGCAGTATTTT. It yields the protein CTSASLAGGPGDTQYF. The full variable domain, rest sourced from reference TRBV19 and TRBJ2-3, is DGGITQSPKYLFRKEGQNVTLSCEQNLNHDAMYWYRQDPGQGLRLIYYSQIVNDFQKGDIAEGYSVSREKKESFPLTVTSAQKNPTAFYLCTSASLAGGPGDTQYFGPGTRLTVL.

The V gene is TRBV7-9, the J gene TRBJ2-7, with D tentatively TRBD1 (6 bases). Germline lookup yields CDR1 SEHNR and CDR2 FQNEAQ (reference sequence). The V and J ends lost 5 bases and 0 bases respectively, with 17 bases between them. The CDR3 has 16 amino acids. The CDR3 DNA sequence: TGTGCCAGCAGCCTTTATAGGGGGAACCCCTCCTACGAGCAGTACTTC. This sequence encodes CASSLYRGNPSYEQYF.

The J gene is TRBJ2-3, the V gene TRBV27; 13 nucleotides align to TRBD2. The V segment lost 6 bases and the J segment 10 bases; nucleotides outside the gene matches: 10. Germline CDR1 is MNHEY and CDR2 is SMNVEV (reference sequence). The CDR3 contains 15 residues. The CDR3 reads CASRPGLAGSRAQYF. DNA for the CDR3: TGTGCCAGCAGACCGGGACTAGCGGGATCCCGTGCGCAGTATTTT.